The 3 T cell receptor beta chains listed next were all sequenced from one sample in a study of T cells after yellow fever vaccination. One entry per CDR3 protein results from TCRdb running MiXCR on the 5' RACE reads. The table lists 140,000 to 150,000 distinct CDR3 sequences, about 7% of them singletons. Sequenced material: CD4+ T cells sorted from PBMCs, taken 10 days after the yellow fever booster vaccination. These receptors all stem from a man aged 25 to 40 who received the YFV17D yellow fever vaccine.

This clonotype was recorded at least ten times. V usage is TRBV20-1 and J usage is TRBJ2-1; unclear D gene. Germline V lookup: CDR1 DFQATT, CDR2 SNEGSKA (reference sequence). The CDR3 sequence is 15 residues long. V shed 0 bases and J shed 3 bases, with 12 bases lying between them. The CDR3 coding sequence is TGCAGTGCTAGAGACGGCTCTGCGGACTACAATGAGCAGTTCTTC. Residues: CSARDGSADYNEQFF.

This clonotype was recorded many times. Here the CDR3 DNA reads TGCGCCAGCAGCTTGGATTCCGCGAACACCGGGGAGCTGTTTTTT. This translates into CASSLDSANTGELFF. The V and J genes are TRBV5-1 and TRBJ2-2; D is unclear. The V gene lost 0 bases and the J gene lost 0 bases, with 6 bases spanning the gap. CDR3 length: 15 residues. The germline gives CDR1 SGHRS, CDR2 YFSETQ. Variable domain in full (rest from reference TRBV5-1 and TRBJ2-2): KAGVTQTPRYLIKTRGQQVTLSCSPISGHRSVSWYQQTPGQGLQFLFEYFSETQRNKGNFPGRFSGRQFSNSRSEMNVSTLELGDSALYLCASSLDSANTGELFFGEGSRLTVL.

This clonotype was found many times. V usage is TRBV20-1 and J usage is TRBJ2-7; 8 bases align to TRBD2. CDR3 size: 14 residues. Trimming took 1 base from V and 2 from J; bases not matched to a gene: 4. Looked up from germline, CDR1 is DFQATT and CDR2 is SNEGSKA (reference sequence). The CDR3 protein is CSARGGGRTYEQYF. The CDR3 bases are TGCAGTGCTAGAGGGGGCGGGAGGACCTACGAGCAGTACTTC.